The rows below give T cell receptor beta chains drawn from one sample of a study of PD-1 blockade in classical Hodgkin lymphoma. The repertoire was sequenced with immunoSEQ multiplex PCR; TCRdb's copy has only in-frame clones and lacks some. The sample shows more than 6,000 clones, more than 70% of them seen only once. This specimen consisted of peripheral blood mononuclear cells (PBMCs), obtained before the fourth cycle of nivolumab. The receptors come from a human donor with classical Hodgkin lymphoma. Each CDR3 is given with its conserved first and last residue. The D gene is left open where the match is weak. Part of the rows lack a size; the others show once, few, many or a class for expanded clones.

V	J	size	D	DNA	CDR3
TRBV7-3	TRBJ2-3	-	-	TGTGCCAGCAGCCGTCAGGTCGCAGATACGCAGTATTTT	CASSRQVADTQYF
TRBV6-5	TRBJ1-1	-	TRBD1	TGTGCCAGCAGTCCACAGGGGTGGGCCACTGAAGCTTTCTTT	CASSPQGWATEAFF
TRBV7-6	TRBJ1-2	-	TRBD1	TGTGCCAGCAGCTTAGCGCCACCGGGACAGGTGAACTATGGCTACACCTTC	CASSLAPPGQVNYGYTF
TRBV19	TRBJ2-6	-	-	TGTGCCAGTAGTACCACCTGGGGGACTGGGGCCAACGTCCTGACTTTC	CASSTTWGTGANVLTF
TRBV5-6	TRBJ2-1	-	TRBD1	TGTGCCAGCAGCTTGCGGACAGGGGTAATCAATGAGCAGTTCTTC	CASSLRTGVINEQFF
TRBV28	TRBJ2-6	once	-	TGTGCCAGCAGCGTCTACTCTGGGGCCAACGTCCTGACTTTC	CASSVYSGANVLTF
TRBV27	TRBJ2-3	-	-	TGTGCCAGCAGTTGGAGGAACGAGGGGGATACGCAGTATTTT	CASSWRNEGDTQYF
TRBV6-6	TRBJ2-6	-	-	TGTGCCAGCAGTTTCCCCGGGGGTAGTGGGGCCAACGTCCTGACTTTC	CASSFPGGSGANVLTF
TRBV29-1	TRBJ2-7	-	-	TGCAGCGTTGCGGTCAGGGCTTCCTACGAGCAGTACTTC	CSVAVRASYEQYF
TRBV7-3	TRBJ2-2	-	-	TGTGCCAGCAGCTTAAGTGGGGGCGGGGAGCTGTTTTTT	CASSLSGGGELFF
TRBV28	TRBJ1-2	medium-sized	TRBD1	TGTGCCAGCAGTTGGACAGGGCTAGGGCGCGGCTACACCTTC	CASSWTGLGRGYTF
TRBV7-8	TRBJ2-3	once	-	TGTGCCAGCAGCTTAGTTGGTGGTACGCAGTATTTT	CASSLVGGTQYF
TRBV7-3	TRBJ2-1	-	-	TGTGCCAGCAGCTTTAGCAGCAGCTCCTACAATGAGCAGTTCTTC	CASSFSSSSYNEQFF
TRBV2	TRBJ2-7	few	-	TGTGCCAGCAGTGAAGTTGTCGAGCAGTACTTC	CASSEVVEQYF
TRBV4-3	TRBJ1-2	-	-	TGCGCCAGCAGCCAAAGTACCGGGGCCCGCTATGGCTACACCTTC	CASSQSTGARYGYTF
TRBV4-3	TRBJ1-1	-	-	TGCGCCAGCAGCCAGGGACGAACCGGGATGAACACTGAAGCTTTCTTT	CASSQGRTGMNTEAFF
TRBV2	TRBJ2-1	few	TRBD2	TGTGCCAGCAAAAGGGGCGGGAGGGATTACAATGAGCAGTTCTTC	CASKRGGRDYNEQFF
TRBV28	TRBJ1-1	-	TRBD1	TGTGCCAGCAGTTCCCACAGGGGGCGGGCCACTGAAGCTTTCTTT	CASSSHRGRATEAFF
TRBV5-8	TRBJ2-7	-	-	TGTGCCAGCAGCTGGTACCACGAGCAGTACTTC	CASSWYHEQYF
TRBV7-8	TRBJ2-7	once	-	TGTGCCAGCAACGTCGCCGGTTACGAGCAGTACTTC	CASNVAGYEQYF
TRBV28	TRBJ2-7	-	TRBD2	TGTGCCAGCAGTCCGGTGACGGGAGGTACCTACGAGCAGTACTTC	CASSPVTGGTYEQYF
TRBV19	TRBJ1-5	once	TRBD1	TGTGCCAGTAGTCCGGACAGGAATCAGCCCCAGCATTTT	CASSPDRNQPQHF
TRBV7-2	TRBJ2-1	-	-	TGTGCCAGCAGCTCCAAAAGGGGGGCAGAATACAATGAGCAGTTCTTC	CASSSKRGAEYNEQFF
TRBV11-2	TRBJ2-3	-	TRBD1	TGTGCCAGCAGCTTAGGGGTGGGGGACAGGGGGACAGATACGCAGTATTTT	CASSLGVGDRGTDTQYF
TRBV19	TRBJ2-1	-	TRBD2	TGTGCCAGTAGTATCCCGGGCCTAGCGGGATACAATGAGCAGTTCTTC	CASSIPGLAGYNEQFF
TRBV4-1	TRBJ2-3	-	TRBD2	TGCGCCAGCAGCTCGACTAGCGGGAGAAGTACAGATACGCAGTATTTT	CASSSTSGRSTDTQYF
TRBV6-4	TRBJ1-3	few	TRBD1	TGTGCCAGCGGACAGGGAAACTCTGGAAACACCATATATTTT	CASGQGNSGNTIYF
TRBV5-6	TRBJ2-3	-	-	TGTGCCAGCAGCTTATGGGACCGTCGCACAGATACGCAGTATTTT	CASSLWDRRTDTQYF
TRBV19	TRBJ2-1	-	-	TGTGCCAGTAGTATAGACACAGGGAGGGTCTCCTACAATGAGCAGTTCTTC	CASSIDTGRVSYNEQFF
TRBV5-6	TRBJ2-5	once	TRBD2	TGTGCCAGCAGCTTGGTAGCGGGAGGACGGGAGACCCAGTACTTC	CASSLVAGGRETQYF
TRBV27	TRBJ2-7	-	-	TGTGCCAGCAGTTTAGGGGACTCAAGGGAGCAGTACTTC	CASSLGDSREQYF
TRBV9	TRBJ2-1	once	TRBD1	TGTGCCAGCAGCGCCTCAGCCGGGACAGCCTACAATGAGCAGTTCTTC	CASSASAGTAYNEQFF
TRBV6-1	TRBJ2-1	few	-	TGTGCCAGCAGTGACCGGACTTTGATAGGGGAGCAGTTCTTC	CASSDRTLIGEQFF
TRBV19	TRBJ2-2	-	-	TGTGCCAGTAGATCAGGGGCCGCGAACACCGGGGAGCTGTTTTTT	CASRSGAANTGELFF
TRBV7-6	TRBJ2-3	-	-	TGTGCCAGCAGCTGGGGACGGGGAGATACGCAGTATTTT	CASSWGRGDTQYF
TRBV4-3	TRBJ2-2	-	TRBD1	TGCGCCAGCAGCCCATCGCCGGGACAGGGTCTCACCGGGGAGCTGTTTTTT	CASSPSPGQGLTGELFF
TRBV28	TRBJ1-4	-	TRBD1	TGTGCCAGCAGAGTCCCAGGGGGACACGAAAAACTGTTTTTT	CASRVPGGHEKLFF